The TCR beta chain under discussion was sequenced for a study of OX40 agonist ivuxolimab in advanced cancers. Study at large: Clinicians treated patients with ivuxolimab, an agonistic anti-OX40 (CD134) antibody.

Generated by immunoSEQ multiplex PCR, the TCRdb table keeps only in-frame clones and is missing some. Found here are fewer than 15,000 clones, 80% of them singletons; the top ten hold about 37%. General study results and limits: Expanded clones tended on average to be more numerous among CD8+ T cells than CD4+.

V was clipped by 4 bases and J by 6 bases; unmatched bases: 8. Germline lookup yields CDR1 SGHRS and CDR2 YFSETQ. CDR3 length: 17 amino acids. Sampled blood was obtained at baseline, cycle 4 day 1, and cycle 7 day 1. As concerns this clone: The antigen is not known.

This chain links TRBV5-1 with TRBJ2-1; 15 nucleotides line up with TRBD2. The source material was CD4+ or CD8+ T cells sorted from blood, sampled in a trial of the OX40 agonist ivuxolimab. The sequence was obtained from an adult with an advanced solid tumor such as melanoma, head and neck, liver or kidney cancer. The chain's CDR3 is CASSHYGLAGGTNEQFF. CDR3 bases: TGCGCCAGCAGCCACTACGGACTAGCGGGGGGGACCAATGAGCAGTTCTTC.